Listed below are T cell receptor beta chains from one sample, sequenced in a study of cytomegalovirus exposure and HLA in healthy donors. Clones were read by immunoSEQ multiplex PCR, and TCRdb kept only the in-frame ones, dropping some. The sample has about 85,000 clones, 75% to 85% seen once. The sample consisted of PBMCs. All receptors derive from a man aged 45-65 years in good health and CMV-seropositive. CDR3s include the opening cysteine and the closing phenylalanine or tryptophan. Each record gives: D gene, clone size, V gene, J gene, CDR3 protein, CDR3 DNA. A D gene is named only where the DNA matches it firmly. Some rows mark clone size as missing; the rest say once, few, many or name a class of expanded clone.

.	once	TRBV11-2	TRBJ1-2	CASSLPRYGYTF	TGTGCCAGCAGCTTACCCCGCTATGGCTACACCTTC
TRBD2	few	TRBV5-6	TRBJ2-7	CASSFGTSGSEQYF	TGTGCCAGCAGCTTCGGGACTAGCGGGAGCGAGCAGTACTTC
.	.	TRBV19	TRBJ2-7	CASSPKAGGSSYEQYF	TGTGCCAGTAGTCCTAAGGCCGGGGGAAGCTCCTACGAGCAGTACTTC
.	.	TRBV9	TRBJ2-7	CASSVESDSYEQYF	TGTGCCAGCAGCGTAGAGAGCGACTCCTACGAGCAGTACTTC
TRBD1	.	TRBV6-1	TRBJ1-2	CASSTDRGRRGYTF	TGTGCCAGCAGTACGGACAGGGGGCGCCGGGGCTACACCTTC
TRBD2	.	TRBV30	TRBJ2-3	CAWNPSGIPGDTQYF	TGTGCCTGGAACCCTAGCGGGATTCCGGGGGATACGCAGTATTTT
TRBD2	.	TRBV10-2	TRBJ2-2	CAGLAGTGELFF	TGCGCCGGACTAGCGGGAACCGGGGAGCTGTTTTTT
TRBD2	.	TRBV7-2	TRBJ2-5	CASSSQGREGQETQYF	TGTGCCAGCAGCTCCCAGGGGCGGGAGGGCCAAGAGACCCAGTACTTC
.	.	TRBV30	TRBJ2-4	CAWSSMGQDIQYF	TGTGCCTGGAGTTCTATGGGTCAGGACATTCAGTACTTC
TRBD1	.	TRBV30	TRBJ1-1	CAWSVRTGLGPEAFF	TGTGCCTGGAGTGTCAGGACAGGGTTAGGGCCTGAAGCTTTCTTT
.	.	TRBV19	TRBJ1-1	CASSAPGIVAEAFF	TGTGCCAGTAGTGCCCCAGGGATCGTTGCTGAAGCTTTCTTT
.	.	TRBV7-2	TRBJ1-6	CASSLVGASPLHF	TGTGCCAGCAGCTTAGTTGGGGCCTCACCCCTCCACTTT